A single T cell receptor (beta chain) is shown here with its context. These data are taken from a study of blood T cell repertoires in COVID-19. The CDR3 sequence is 14 residues long. Germline loops: CDR1 SGHTA, CDR2 FQGTGA. J lost 4 bases, V lost 5 bases, and 5 bases had no gene match. As handled by the study authors: Estimation of nucleated cell counts relied on the amplification of reference gene primers. Method: immunoSEQ multiplex PCR; TCRdb's copy keeps in-frame clones and lacks some. The DNA was the basis for D and trimming; V, J and clone size are from that table. The sample records about 130,000 clones, about 85% being singletons.

V usage is TRBV7-3 and J usage is TRBJ1-1; 9 nucleotides match TRBD1. The source material was peripheral blood. This receptor was obtained from a woman older than 75 with acute or convalescent COVID-19. CDR3 coding DNA: TGTGCCAGCAGCCAACAGGGGGCCGGCACTGAAGCTTTCTTT. As protein: CASSQQGAGTEAFF.